This T cell receptor beta chain was sequenced for a study of T-cell reconstitution after alpha-beta-depleted transplantation in children. Study-level findings and limits: Some patients owed their high day-60 TCRbeta diversity to surviving recipient T cells and thymic progenitors. Several hundred graft clones that had expanded were reportedly the source of alpha-beta T cells about two months after transplant. From newly produced T cells came most of the T-cell counts and diversity one year after transplant.

Unique molecular identifiers were incorporated during preparation of the TCRbeta library. TCRdb re-analysed the PCR reads in MiXCR, keeping a single row per CDR3 protein. There are about 130,000 distinct CDR3 sequences in the sample; about 9.5% occur only once, and about 24% lies in the top ten. The V and J ends lost 0 bases and 1 base, in that order; junction bases with no gene match: 4. CDR3 length: 16 amino acids. Germline CDR1 LGHNA, CDR2 YNFKEQ. Turning to this clonotype: Its antigen remains unknown.

The chain couples TRBV4-2 to TRBJ2-3; 7 positions match TRBD1. Material: PBMCs, mostly from graft donor cells, obtained 180 days after TCRalphabeta/CD19-depleted stem cell transplant. This receptor was identified in a girl younger than two who had a stem cell transplant for combined immunodeficiency, so the T cells may come from the graft donor. Here the CDR3 DNA reads TGTGCCAGCAGCCAAGACTGGACAGGACGCACAGATACGCAGTATTTT. Its translation is CASSQDWTGRTDTQYF.